The clone carrying this T cell receptor (beta chain) was seen only once. The sample originates from a study of OX40 agonist ivuxolimab in advanced cancers. Trimming shortened V by 3 bases and J by 1 base, and 9 bases separated the two germline ends. The CDR3 runs to 14 residues. Germline V CDR1 and CDR2: MNHEY, SMNVEV (reference sequence). Assay: immunoSEQ multiplex PCR; the TCRdb copy retains only in-frame clones and omits some. The sample lists some 23,000 clones, 81% occurring once. This sequence was found in an adult with an advanced solid tumor such as melanoma, head and neck, liver or kidney cancer. Source: CD4+ or CD8+ T cells sorted from blood, taken in a trial of the OX40 agonist ivuxolimab. V usage is TRBV27 and J usage is TRBJ1-1; D remains unclear. The CDR3 protein is CASSLWVGNTEAFF. Written as DNA, the CDR3 is TGTGCCAGCAGTTTGTGGGTTGGGAACACTGAAGCTTTCTTT.